These T cell receptor beta chains were read from a single sample in a study of T cells in Graves' hyperthyroidism and ophthalmopathy. Each CDR3 protein gets one entry after TCRdb re-called the multiplex PCR reads with MiXCR. The sample has about 840,000 distinct CDR3 sequences, 38% seen once. Input material: blood. These receptors all come from a man between 18 and 29 years old with Graves' hyperthyroidism. Both conserved end residues are part of each CDR3. A D gene is named only where the DNA matches it firmly. For some rows the clone size is stated as once, few or many, or as a class when expanded; others skip it.

j_call | d_call | v_call | clone_size | cdr3_aa | cdr3_nt
TRBJ1-2 | TRBD1 | TRBV4-1 | many | CASSQTGDGYTF | TGCGCCAGCAGCCAGACAGGGGATGGCTACACCTTC
TRBJ1-3 | - | TRBV6-5 | many | CASTRGNTIYF | TGTGCCAGCACCAGAGGAAACACCATATATTTT
TRBJ2-2 | - | TRBV5-1 | - | CASSLFQAGELFF | TGCGCCAGCAGCTTGTTTCAGGCCGGGGAGCTGTTTTTT
TRBJ1-1 | - | TRBV19 | many | CASSIVEAGNTEAFF | TGTGCCAGTAGTATAGTGGAGGCAGGGAACACTGAAGCTTTCTTT
TRBJ2-2 | - | TRBV2 | many | CASSPSTGELFF | TGTGCCAGCAGCCCTAGTACCGGGGAGCTGTTTTTT
TRBJ2-7 | - | TRBV10-2 | many | CASSEELGGGKQYF | TGCGCCAGCAGTGAAGAACTTGGAGGAGGGAAGCAGTACTTC
TRBJ1-1 | - | TRBV2 | many | CASSESEILNTEAFF | TGTGCCAGCAGTGAAAGTGAGATTCTTAACACTGAAGCTTTCTTT
TRBJ2-5 | - | TRBV9 | many | CASSVGGVEGQYF | TGTGCCAGCAGCGTAGGGGGGGTCGAGGGCCAGTACTTC
TRBJ2-6 | TRBD1 | TRBV5-1 | - | CASSALTGISGANVLTF | TGCGCCAGCAGCGCACTGACAGGGATCTCTGGGGCCAACGTCCTGACTTTC
TRBJ1-1 | - | TRBV19 | - | CASSRMGSRGYTEAFF | TGTGCCAGTAGTAGGATGGGAAGTAGGGGATACACTGAAGCTTTCTTT
TRBJ1-1 | - | TRBV6-5 | - | CASTGPLTEAFF | TGTGCCAGCACGGGGCCCCTGACTGAAGCTTTCTTT
TRBJ2-5 | - | TRBV20-1 | few | CSVSFPGEYQETQYF | TGCAGTGTCTCTTTCCCCGGGGAGTACCAAGAGACCCAGTACTTC
TRBJ1-6 | TRBD1 | TRBV5-1 | - | CASSPAGTGAWSPLHF | TGCGCCAGCAGCCCTGCCGGGACAGGAGCATGGTCACCCCTCCACTTT
TRBJ1-4 | TRBD1 | TRBV12-5 | few | CASGLTTTGDNEKLFF | TGTGCTAGTGGTTTGACCACGACAGGGGATAATGAAAAACTGTTTTTT
TRBJ2-5 | - | TRBV24-1 | many | CATSDLHSTRDQYF | TGTGCCACCAGTGATTTGCACAGCACCCGAGACCAGTACTTC
TRBJ2-7 | TRBD2 | TRBV5-1 | - | CASSLVLADGEQYF | TGCGCCAGCAGCTTGGTCCTAGCGGACGGAGAGCAGTACTTC
TRBJ1-1 | TRBD1 | TRBV7-2 | - | CASSHGQGVAEAFF | TGTGCCAGCAGCCACGGACAGGGTGTCGCTGAAGCTTTCTTT
TRBJ2-3 | - | TRBV20-1 | - | CSAVNTDTQYF | TGCAGTGCTGTGAACACAGATACGCAGTATTTT
TRBJ2-5 | - | TRBV7-6 | - | CASSPITPLKAQYF | TGTGCCAGCAGTCCGATTACGCCGCTAAAGGCCCAGTACTTC
TRBJ2-5 | - | TRBV7-9 | few | CATGGRGDIQETQYF | TGTGCCACCGGGGGGAGGGGGGACATCCAAGAGACCCAGTACTTC
TRBJ1-1 | - | TRBV9 | few | CASSVVAGVDTEAFF | TGTGCCAGCAGCGTAGTAGCAGGGGTAGACACTGAAGCTTTCTTT
TRBJ1-1 | - | TRBV5-1 | - | CASNLSRGGTEAFF | TGCGCCAGCAACTTGTCCAGGGGAGGAACTGAAGCTTTCTTT
TRBJ1-1 | - | TRBV10-3 | many | CAISPGHTEAFF | TGTGCCATCAGCCCGGGACACACTGAAGCTTTCTTT
TRBJ2-6 | - | TRBV6-1 | - | CASSEENSGANVLTF | TGTGCCAGCAGTGAGGAAAACTCTGGGGCCAACGTCCTGACTTTC
TRBJ2-2 | TRBD1 | TRBV6-5 | - | CASSRQGAVTGELFF | TGTGCCAGCAGTAGACAGGGTGCGGTCACCGGGGAGCTGTTTTTT
TRBJ1-2 | - | TRBV7-2 | many | CASSLDTSNYGYTF | TGTGCCAGCAGCTTAGACACCTCTAACTATGGCTACACCTTC
TRBJ1-3 | - | TRBV7-6 | - | CASSLAWQGDTIYF | TGTGCCAGCAGCTTAGCGTGGCAGGGTGACACCATATATTTT
TRBJ2-7 | TRBD1 | TRBV5-1 | - | CASSLGQGEGDEQYF | TGCGCCAGCAGCTTGGGACAGGGGGAGGGAGACGAGCAGTACTTC
TRBJ2-4 | TRBD1 | TRBV7-2 | - | CASSLGGGGKNIQYF | TGTGCCAGCAGCTTAGGAGGGGGCGGCAAAAACATTCAGTACTTC
TRBJ1-1 | - | TRBV6-5 | - | CASSYIRDMDAFF | TGTGCCAGCAGTTACATCCGGGACATGGACGCTTTCTTT
TRBJ2-7 | - | TRBV2 | - | CASRPGIAQPHEQYF | TGTGCCAGCAGACCCGGGATAGCTCAACCCCACGAGCAGTACTTC
TRBJ1-5 | - | TRBV10-3 | few | CASSVGRNQPQHF | TGTGCCAGCAGTGTGGGGCGCAATCAGCCCCAGCATTTT
TRBJ1-6 | - | TRBV12-3/TRBV12-4 | - | CASSLMGDNSPLHF | TGTGCCAGCAGTTTAATGGGGGATAATTCACCCCTCCACTTT
TRBJ1-5 | TRBD1 | TRBV2 | - | CASSGDREDNQPQHF | TGTGCCAGCAGTGGGGACAGGGAGGACAATCAGCCCCAGCATTTT
TRBJ1-1 | - | TRBV7-2 | many | CASSQWEGASEAFF | TGTGCCAGCAGCCAATGGGAGGGCGCGTCTGAAGCTTTCTTT
TRBJ2-7 | - | TRBV9 | - | CASSVEVGVSYEQYF | TGTGCCAGCAGCGTAGAGGTCGGAGTTTCCTACGAGCAGTACTTC
TRBJ1-2 | - | TRBV15 | many | CATSPSDRHDGYTF | TGTGCCACCAGTCCTTCGGACAGACACGATGGCTACACCTTC
TRBJ1-5 | TRBD1 | TRBV9 | many | CASSLTGSDQPQHF | TGTGCCAGCAGCTTGACAGGGAGTGATCAGCCCCAGCATTTT
TRBJ2-5 | - | TRBV5-1 | many | CASSGGATAETQYF | TGCGCCAGCAGCGGGGGGGCCACGGCGGAGACCCAGTACTTC
TRBJ1-6 | - | TRBV10-3 | - | CASQYVFEESPLHF | TGTGCCAGCCAATACGTATTTGAGGAGTCACCCCTCCACTTT
TRBJ2-7 | TRBD2 | TRBV6-6 | few | CASSPRAGENYEQYF | TGTGCCAGCAGTCCACGGGCGGGAGAGAACTACGAGCAGTACTTC
TRBJ2-5 | TRBD1 | TRBV29-1 | - | CSVAGGIETQYF | TGCAGCGTAGCAGGGGGCATTGAGACCCAGTACTTC
TRBJ1-1 | - | TRBV20-1 | - | CSASGGQTEAFF | TGCAGTGCTAGTGGGGGGCAAACTGAAGCTTTCTTT
TRBJ1-6 | TRBD1 | TRBV6-5 | - | CASSELPGQGSPLHF | TGTGCCAGCAGCGAGCTTCCGGGACAGGGCTCACCCCTCCACTTT
TRBJ1-5 | - | TRBV12-3/TRBV12-4 | many | CASSLKGRGQPQHF | TGTGCCAGCAGTTTAAAGGGAAGGGGTCAGCCCCAGCATTTT
TRBJ1-3 | - | TRBV9 | many | CASSVDPGAGNTIYF | TGTGCCAGCAGCGTAGATCCGGGCGCTGGAAACACCATATATTTT
TRBJ2-5 | - | TRBV7-2 | - | CASSLEAREETQYF | TGTGCCAGCAGCTTAGAAGCCAGGGAAGAGACCCAGTACTTC
TRBJ1-5 | - | TRBV19 | many | CASSILGGSNQPQHF | TGTGCCAGTAGTATTCTGGGCGGTAGCAATCAGCCCCAGCATTTT
TRBJ1-3 | - | TRBV15 | many | CATSRDVGFSGNTIYF | TGTGCCACCAGCAGAGATGTGGGTTTCTCTGGAAACACCATATATTTT
TRBJ2-3 | TRBD2 | TRBV20-1 | - | CSASRPGLAGGPSTDTQYF | TGCAGTGCTAGTCGTCCGGGACTAGCGGGGGGGCCGAGCACAGATACGCAGTATTTT
TRBJ1-5 | - | TRBV5-6 | - | CASSLGRWDQPQHF | TGTGCCAGCAGCTTAGGCAGGTGGGATCAGCCCCAGCATTTT
TRBJ1-4 | - | TRBV5-1 | - | CASTTSGGRGEKLFF | TGCGCCAGCACCACTTCGGGGGGAAGGGGTGAAAAACTGTTTTTT
TRBJ1-2 | TRBD1 | TRBV29-1 | - | CSVYIPGQGDGYTF | TGCAGCGTTTACATACCGGGACAGGGGGATGGCTACACCTTC
TRBJ1-5 | TRBD1 | TRBV29-1 | many | CSVERGQGLYSNQPQHF | TGCAGCGTTGAAAGGGGACAGGGCCTTTATAGCAATCAGCCCCAGCATTTT
TRBJ1-3 | - | TRBV9 | many | CASSVGSSGNTIYF | TGTGCCAGCAGCGTAGGGAGCTCTGGAAACACCATATATTTT